Below, 2 T cell receptor beta chains from the same sample are listed, as sequenced in a study of T-cell memory formation after mild COVID-19 (dated by TCRdb to 2020 to 2022). The library came from 5' RACE. The data were produced on an Illumina NovaSeq 6000. TCRdb took the public reads, trimmed them with fastp at Q25, ran MiXCR for clone calling and kept in-frame beta chains. Each CDR3 protein appears once, grouped with its most common genes and DNA. The sample profile shows about 130,000 distinct CDR3 sequences; 16% of them were found once. Roughly 13% of the sample is in the top ten clones. Sequenced: PBMCs or a T cell subset sorted from them (not recorded which). All receptors come from an adult woman who had mild COVID-19 (a few samples of this study predate the infection). The sample titles of this study are shuffled in the database, so cell type and time point are left out; the donor was told from shared clones.

The rearrangement uses TRBV25-1 and TRBJ1-2, with D uncertain. This CDR3 comprises 11 residues. CDR1 and CDR2 (germline): MGHDK, SYGVNS. Deletions cut 2 bases from V and 8 bases from J, with 6 bases between. The CDR3 nucleotides read TGTGCCAGCAGTGAAACCACAGGCTACACCTTC. It encodes CASSETTGYTF.

The table lists this clonotype with many counts. The chain joins TRBV5-1 to TRBJ2-1; 8 positions match TRBD1. The CDR3 runs to 15 residues. Trimming took 4 bases from V and 1 from J; bases not matched to a gene: 4. The germline V gene has CDR1 SGHRS and CDR2 YFSETQ. The CDR3 is CASSAGTGSYNEQFF. The DNA of the CDR3 is TGCGCCAGCAGCGCCGGGACAGGATCCTACAATGAGCAGTTCTTC.